The 32 T cell receptor beta chains in this list originate from one sample, sequenced in a study of metastatic and nonmetastatic thyroid tumors. TCRdb re-clonotyped the PCR reads through MiXCR. The table includes tens of thousands of clones, approximately 12% detected once. Thyroid surgery was preceded by no treatment in any patient. Sequenced material: blood. These TCRs come from a female donor with papillary thyroid cancer or a benign thyroid nodule (not recorded which). Some clones in this sample may be carry-over from other donors' samples.

In the case of this clone: Relative to the germline gene, one junction end is altered; a read error may explain this. The chain recombines TRBV3-1 with TRBJ1-5; D unresolved. CDR3 size: 13 residues. In germline, CDR1 is LGHDT, CDR2 YNNKEL (reference sequence). CDR3 amino acids: CASIQAPSQPQHF. The CDR3 DNA reads TGTGCCAGCATCCAAGCCCCAAGTCAGCCCCAGCATTTT.

The sample holds many counts of this clone. V is TRBV4-2 and J is TRBJ2-2; 11 bases match TRBD2. V trimming: 3 bases; J trimming: 6 bases; junction bases outside the gene matches: 6. Germline V gene sequence: CDR1 LGHNA, CDR2 YNFKEQ. CDR3 length: 16 residues. CDR3 loop: CASSQDIAGGAGELFF. DNA for the CDR3: TGTGCCAGCAGCCAGGATATAGCGGGAGGGGCCGGGGAGCTGTTTTTT.

For this clone: A much larger clone is a single base away; this may be a read error. Other DNA sequences within the sample encode an identical CDR3. This chain links TRBV7-9 with TRBJ2-3; 8 bases fit TRBD1. Germline V gives CDR1 SEHNR, CDR2 FQNEAQ (reference sequence). The CDR3 is 16 residues long. The CDR3 region has the DNA TGTGCCAGCAGCCGCTTTGGGGACAGGCACACAGATACTCAGTATTTT. Its protein product is CASSRFGDRHTDTQYF.

A word on this clone: A much larger clone differs from this one at a single base, so this may be a read error. The chain has TRBV5-4 and TRBJ2-3; a possible D gene is TRBD1 (5 bases). Trimming stripped 6 bases from V and 2 bases from J, with 13 bases between. Germline CDR1 SGHNT, CDR2 YYREEE (reference sequence). This CDR3 spans 14 amino acids. CDR3 loop: CASTVQVNTDTQYF. The CDR3 nucleotides read TGTGCCAGCACGGTACAGGTAAACACAGATACGCAGTATTTT.

This rearrangement joins TRBV6-1 to TRBJ2-7; 9 nucleotides line up with TRBD1. CDR3 length: 15 residues. Germline values: CDR1 MNHNS, CDR2 SASEGT. V was pared by 4 bases and J by 1 base, with 5 bases of the junction left unmatched. CDR3 in DNA: TGTGCCAGCAGTGGTCGGGACAGGGTGTCCTACGAGCAGTACTTC. It is translated as CASSGRDRVSYEQYF.

This clone was observed many times. The chain links TRBV6-2 or TRBV6-3 to TRBJ1-5; D remains unclear. The V gene lost 8 bases and the J gene lost 4 bases, with 12 bases spanning the gap. CDR3 size: 13 residues. Germline V gene data show CDR1 as MNHEY and CDR2 as SVGEGT. CDR3 in DNA: TGTGCCAGCGGCACAAGACGGAATCAGCCCCAGCATTTT. It yields the protein CASGTRRNQPQHF.

This clone was recorded many times. The CDR3 DNA is TGTGCCAGCAGTCCACTTGGGACAGGGTATGGCTACACCTTC. This encodes CASSPLGTGYGYTF. The chain carries TRBV28 and TRBJ1-2; 9 bases are a match to TRBD1. J was trimmed by 5 bases and V by 5 bases; bases with no gene match: 6. The CDR3 spans 14 residues. Germline lookup yields CDR1 MDHEN and CDR2 SYDVKM.

Ten or more counts support this clone. The chain combines TRBV6-4 with TRBJ2-1; tentatively, D is TRBD1 or TRBD2 (5 bases each). The CDR3 consists of 16 residues. The germline V and J ends were trimmed by 6 bases and 3 bases, with 18 bases remaining between them. Germline V gene data show CDR1 as MRHNA and CDR2 as SNTAGT. The DNA for the CDR3 is TGTGCCAGCAGCCGGGGACGGGACGACCTCTACAATGAGCAGTTCTTC. Its translation: CASSRGRDDLYNEQFF.

This clone was counted at least ten times. This sequence joins TRBV27 and TRBJ1-6, with 7 bases aligning to TRBD1. This CDR3 region has 17 residues. The J segment lost 7 bases and the V segment lost 4 bases, leaving 13 bases of the junction unmatched. Germline CDR1 and CDR2: MNHEY and SMNVEV (reference sequence). CDR3 loop: CASSSKVRGARNSPLHF. In DNA form, the CDR3 reads TGTGCCAGCAGTTCGAAGGTCAGGGGGGCGCGAAATTCACCCCTCCACTTT.

A remark on this clone: The same CDR3 arises from other DNA sequences in this sample as well. The rearrangement uses TRBV30 and TRBJ1-2, with D tentatively TRBD1 (6 bases). This CDR3 is 14 amino acids long. CDR1 GTSNPN and CDR2 SVGIG come from the germline V gene (reference sequence). The V end was cut by 3 bases, the J end by 8 bases, with 19 bases between. CDR3 residues: CAWSEGGSWRGYTF. The CDR3 bases are TGTGCCTGGAGCGAAGGGGGGAGCTGGAGAGGCTACACCTTC. Together with reference TRBV30 and TRBJ1-2, the CDR3 gives the full variable domain: SQTIHQWPATLVQPVGSPLSLECTVEGTSNPNLYWYRQAAGRGLQLLFYSVGIGQISSEVPQNLSASRPQDRQFILSSKKLLLSDSGFYLCAWSEGGSWRGYTFGSGTRLTVV.

Many counts were recorded for this clone. Here the CDR3 DNA reads TGTGCCAGCAGCTTAGAGGCCGCGGGAGTGAGGACCGGGGAGCTGTTTTTT. Its protein is CASSLEAAGVRTGELFF. The chain uses TRBV11-2 and TRBJ2-2; 7 nucleotides line up with TRBD2. The CDR3 contains 17 residues. The germline V gene encodes CDR1 SGHAT and CDR2 FQNNGV. The V and J ends lost 0 bases and 5 bases, in that order; junction bases with no gene match: 9.

This clone occurred many times. This chain joins TRBV19 and TRBJ2-2; D unresolved. Trimming took off 3 bases at V and 6 bases at J, with 11 bases between the two ends. CDR1 and CDR2 (germline): LNHDA, SQIVND (reference sequence). The CDR3 has 14 amino acids. The CDR3 protein is CASSIRGAAGELFF. DNA of the CDR3: TGTGCCAGTAGTATTCGCGGTGCAGCCGGGGAGCTGTTTTTT.

A word on this clone: This may be a read error, as it is one base from a much larger clone. This sequence joins TRBV20-1 and TRBJ2-5; a weak D match, TRBD1 (5 bases). CDR3 length: 15 residues. The germline V gene has CDR1 DFQATT and CDR2 SNEGSKA (reference sequence). CDR3 nucleotides: TGCAGTTCTAGAGATCCTAGGGGCCCTATGGAGACCCAGTACTTC. It codes for CSSRDPRGPMETQYF.

This clone appeared many times. V gene TRBV6-4 combines with J gene TRBJ2-1, with D perhaps given as TRBD1 or TRBD2 (6 bases each). Trimming removed 6 bases from V and 2 bases from J, with 14 bases in between. CDR3 length: 15 amino acids. Germline values: CDR1 MRHNA, CDR2 SNTAGT. Here the CDR3 reads CASSVSEGAYNEQFF. In nucleotides, the CDR3 is TGTGCCAGCAGCGTCTCGGAGGGGGCCTACAATGAGCAGTTCTTC.

This clone was seen many times. A much larger clone differs from this one at a single base, so this may be a read error. V is TRBV5-5 and J is TRBJ1-2, with 8 positions matching TRBD1. Germline CDR1 reads SGHKS; CDR2 reads YYEKEE (reference sequence). This CDR3 has 15 amino acids. CDR3 protein: CASGFGTGILAGYTF. The CDR3 coding sequence is TGTGCCAGCGGCTTCGGGACAGGCATATTGGCTGGCTACACCTTC.

This clone appeared many times. The CDR3 DNA reads as TGTGCCAGCAGCTTTCCCAGCACAGATACGCAGTATTTT. Amino acids: CASSFPSTDTQYF. The chain combines TRBV5-6 with TRBJ2-3; D gene uncertain. Germline assignment: CDR1 SGHDT and CDR2 YYEEEE. This CDR3 region has 13 residues. Trimming cost V 2 bases and J 0 bases, with 4 bases left between them.

This clone was seen many times. The CDR3 spells CASSQSAILGTEAFF. CDR3 DNA: TGTGCCAGCAGCCAGTCGGCCATACTGGGTACTGAAGCTTTCTTT. The V and J genes are TRBV3-1 and TRBJ1-1; D not resolved. CDR3 length: 15 amino acids. Trimming took 3 bases from V and 5 from J, leaving 16 bases between them. From germline, CDR1 is LGHDT and CDR2 YNNKEL (reference sequence).

In this sample, this clone turned up once. The chain has TRBV5-2 and TRBJ2-2; the D call of TRBD2 is as the table states it, not checked on the DNA. TRBV5-2 is termed a pseudogene. CDR3 length equals 18 residues. CDR3 sequence reads: CASSRTMESGRVSGELFF. The CDR3, as DNA: TGTGCAAGCAGCAGGACGATGGAGAGCGGGAGGGTGTCCGGGGAGCTGTTTTTT.

This clone was recorded a few times. A much larger clonotype is one base distant, so this may be a read error. The same CDR3 also results from other DNA sequences found in this sample. This chain joins TRBV5-1 and TRBJ2-7; D is undetermined. The CDR3 is made up of 14 amino acids. The germline gives CDR1 SGHRS, CDR2 YFSETQ. The CDR3 sequence is CASSLDGSAYEQYF. In DNA form, the CDR3 reads TGCGCCAGCAGTTTGGACGGGTCAGCCTACGAGCAGTACTTC.

This clone has ten or more counts. J is TRBJ2-2 and V is TRBV27; the D is unclear. Germline values: CDR1 MNHEY, CDR2 SMNVEV (reference sequence). This CDR3 has 12 residues. V lost 5 bases to trimming and J lost 8 bases, with 9 bases between them. The CDR3 reads CASSPSWGELFF. CDR3 nucleotides: TGTGCCAGCAGTCCCTCTTGGGGGGAGCTGTTTTTT.

This clone was seen repeatedly, ten times or more. The chain uses TRBV12-3 or TRBV12-4 and TRBJ2-5; D ambiguous. The V gene lost 5 bases and the J gene lost 1 base, with 5 bases spanning the gap. The CDR3 totals 12 residues. The chain's CDR3 is CASSRVQETQYF. The CDR3 DNA follows: TGTGCCAGCAGTCGAGTCCAAGAGACCCAGTACTTC.

This clone came up many times. The chain employs TRBV19 and TRBJ1-5; D remains ambiguous. Germline V gene data show CDR1 as LNHDA and CDR2 as SQIVND (reference sequence). V lost 3 bases and J lost 7, with 10 bases in between. The CDR3 extends over 13 amino acids. The CDR3 is CASSIDGNQPQHF. CDR3 DNA sequence: TGTGCCAGTAGTATTGATGGTAACCAGCCCCAGCATTTT. The full variable domain, in which reference TRBV19 and TRBJ1-5 provide the parts outside the CDR3, is DGGITQSPKYLFRKEGQNVTLSCEQNLNHDAMYWYRQDPGQGLRLIYYSQIVNDFQKGDIAEGYSVSREKKESFPLTVTSAQKNPTAFYLCASSIDGNQPQHFGDGTRLSIL.

This clone was picked up many times. The chain joins TRBV20-1 to TRBJ1-5, with D perhaps matching TRBD1 (5 bases). The CDR3 runs to 15 residues. Germline V gene lookup returns CDR1 DFQATT and CDR2 SNEGSKA (reference sequence). Trimming stripped 2 bases from V and 0 bases from J, with 11 bases between. CDR3 loop: CSARPRQYSNQPQHF. CDR3 in DNA: TGCAGTGCTAGACCCCGACAGTATAGCAATCAGCCCCAGCATTTT.

This clone has more than one count but fewer than ten. Germline is not matched at one junction end, which may reflect a read error. This chain joins TRBV6-2 or TRBV6-3 and TRBJ1-2; D is undetermined. Germline values: CDR1 MNHEY, CDR2 SVGEGT. This CDR3 contains 13 residues. In DNA, the CDR3 is TGTGTCAGCAGTTCCGACATATCCTATGGCTACACCTTC. Its translation: CVSSSDISYGYTF.

Only a few counts were recorded for this clone. The chain joins TRBV6-1 to TRBJ2-1, with D uncertain. V was pared by 8 bases and J by 7 bases, with 9 bases between. There are 11 residues in the CDR3. CDR1 is MNHNS and CDR2 is SASEGT in the germline V gene. CDR3 residues: CASEPVNEQFF. CDR3 in DNA: TGTGCCAGCGAGCCTGTGAATGAGCAGTTCTTC.

This clone was seen ten or more times. The chain has TRBV5-4 and TRBJ1-6; maybe TRBD1 (6 bases). This CDR3 spans 14 amino acids. Trimming removed 4 bases from V and 6 bases from J, with 11 bases in between. CDR1 and CDR2 (germline): SGHNT, YYREEE (reference sequence). The CDR3 DNA reads TGTGCCAGCAGCCCGGGACACGTTAATTCACCCCTCCACTTT. It specifies CASSPGHVNSPLHF.

This clone has at least ten counts. This sequence joins TRBV5-1 and TRBJ1-5; D uncertain. V shed 0 bases and J shed 5 bases, with 9 bases lying between them. This CDR3 has 14 amino acids. CDR1 SGHRS and CDR2 YFSETQ come from the germline V gene. CDR3 sequence reads: CASSLDGGDQPQHF. The CDR3, as DNA: TGCGCCAGCAGCTTGGACGGTGGGGATCAGCCCCAGCATTTT.

The table lists this clone with many counts. The J gene is TRBJ1-2, the V gene TRBV20-1; 7 nucleotides align to TRBD1. Germline CDR1 reads DFQATT; CDR2 reads SNEGSKA (reference sequence). This CDR3 has 14 amino acids. Trimming removed 6 bases from V and 0 bases from J; junction bases left unmatched: 7. For the CDR3, the DNA is TGCAGTGCCCCTGGACAGGAATCTAACTATGGCTACACCTTC. Its protein is CSAPGQESNYGYTF.

This clone was recorded many times. The sample contains more than one DNA sequence encoding this CDR3. The V call is TRBV7-9, the J call TRBJ2-5; D remains ambiguous. This CDR3 is built from 15 residues. Between the trimmed V and J ends, which lost 1 base and 2 bases, there was a span of 11 bases. CDR1 is SEHNR and CDR2 is FQNEAQ in the germline V gene (reference sequence). CDR3 loop: CASSLEGQLQETQYF. The CDR3, as DNA: TGTGCCAGCAGCTTAGAAGGTCAACTGCAAGAGACCCAGTACTTC.

There are many counts of this clone. The chain employs TRBV27 and TRBJ2-7; 10 nucleotides match TRBD2. This CDR3 comprises 15 residues. J lost 2 bases, V lost 5 bases, and 6 bases had no gene match. Germline CDR1 MNHEY, CDR2 SMNVEV (reference sequence). This chain's CDR3 is CASSISGRAAYEQYF. The CDR3 region has the DNA TGTGCCAGCAGTATCAGCGGGAGGGCGGCCTACGAGCAGTACTTC.

This clone was seen repeatedly, ten times or more. At one of its ends the junction is not consistent with the germline gene, which may arise from a read error. The chain combines TRBV4-1 with TRBJ1-2, with a weak D call TRBD1 (5 bases). CDR3 size: 17 residues. CDR1 is MGHRA, CDR2 YSYEKL, per germline. In nucleotides, the CDR3 is TGCGCCAGCAGCCAAGATAGGGAAAGGGGAGCTAACTATGGCTACGCCTTC. It specifies CASSQDRERGANYGYAF.

Ten or more counts support this clone. The CDR3 coding sequence is TGTGCCAGCAGTTACTCGACAGGGAGGAGGGTCGAGCAGTACTTC. It codes for CASSYSTGRRVEQYF. The chain joins TRBV6-2 or TRBV6-3 to TRBJ2-7; a weak D match, TRBD1 (7 bases). Germline values: CDR1 MNHEY, CDR2 SVGEGT. Between the trimmed V and J ends, which lost 0 bases and 6 bases, there was a span of 15 bases. This CDR3 has 15 amino acids.